These 13 T cell receptor beta chains were all obtained from the same sample, sequenced in a study of T cells in Graves' hyperthyroidism and ophthalmopathy. TCR beta CDR3 sequences were amplified from RNA transcripts. TCR CDR3 regions were first amplified by RT-PCR with HTBI primers. One entry per CDR3 protein results from TCRdb running MiXCR on the multiplex PCR reads. There are about 160,000 distinct CDR3 sequences in the sample; roughly 10% occur only once, and approximately 20% lies in the top ten. Input material: blood. The receptors here all came from a woman younger than 35 with Graves' hyperthyroidism that later progressed to Graves' ophthalmopathy.

In its sample, this clonotype was seen many times. V usage is TRBV3-1 and J usage is TRBJ1-2; D remains unclear. CDR1 and CDR2 from the germline V gene are LGHDT and YNNKEL (reference sequence). Trimming left V 0 bases short and J 4 bases short, with 15 bases between. The CDR3 sequence is 16 residues long. CDR3 sequence reads: CASSQDSRALRYGYTF. CDR3 nucleotide sequence: TGTGCCAGCAGCCAAGATTCAAGGGCCCTCCGCTATGGCTACACCTTC.

This clonotype was observed a handful of times. The chain is built from TRBV5-5 and TRBJ2-2; 9 nucleotides line up with TRBD2. CDR1 is SGHKS, CDR2 YYEKEE, per germline (reference sequence). The CDR3 runs 16 residues. The V and J ends lost 5 bases and 6 bases, in that order; junction bases with no gene match: 11. The CDR3 sequence: CASSWRGGHQAGELFF. The CDR3 DNA is TGTGCCAGCAGTTGGCGGGGGGGCCATCAGGCCGGGGAGCTGTTTTTT. The whole variable domain, remainder taken from reference TRBV5-5 and TRBJ2-2, is DAGVTQSPTHLIKTRGQQVTLRCSPISGHKSVSWYQQVLGQGPQFIFQYYEKEERGRGNFPDRFSARQFPNYSSELNVNALLLGDSALYLCASSWRGGHQAGELFFGEGSRLTVL.

This clonotype was observed many times. This sequence joins TRBV30 and TRBJ1-5; 8 nucleotides line up with TRBD1. With 5 bases clipped from V and 2 bases from J, the junction kept 2 bases outside the gene matches. Germline V gene sequence: CDR1 GTSNPN, CDR2 SVGIG (reference sequence). The CDR3 is 13 residues long. Here the CDR3 reads CAWGQGGNQPQHF. CDR3 sequence (DNA): TGTGCCTGGGGACAGGGAGGCAATCAGCCCCAGCATTTT.

This clonotype was seen at least ten times. The rearrangement links TRBV10-3 to TRBJ1-3, with a weak D call TRBD1 (5 bases). Germline CDR1 is ENHRY and CDR2 is SYGVKD. V was pared by 10 bases and J by 0 bases, with 10 bases between. The CDR3 covers 13 residues. CDR3 loop: CATLGGSGNTIYF. The CDR3 nucleotides are TGTGCCACCCTGGGGGGCTCTGGAAACACCATATATTTT.

This clonotype was counted only a few times. The V gene is TRBV7-8, the J gene TRBJ2-1; TRBD1 agrees at 7 bases. V shed 1 base, J shed 7 bases, and the junction held 4 bases outside the gene matches. Germline CDR1 and CDR2: SGHVS and FQNEAQ. This CDR3 has 14 residues. The CDR3 is CASSLGGGGNEQFF. The CDR3 bases are TGTGCCAGCAGCTTAGGAGGGGGCGGGAATGAGCAGTTCTTC.

Note on this clonotype: Compared with germline, one end of the junction differs, possibly owing to a read error. The chain links TRBV28 to TRBJ1-1; no definite D call. The CDR3 is 15 residues long. Germline values: CDR1 MDHEN, CDR2 SYDVKM. CDR3 sequence: CASSSITKLGTEALF. The CDR3, as DNA: TGTGCCAGCAGTTCTATAACCAAACTGGGCACTGAAGCTCTCTTT.

Here the CDR3 DNA reads TGCGCCAGCAGCTTGGCGGGAGGGTTCGCAGATACGCAGTATTTT. Its protein product is CASSLAGGFADTQYF. The chain links TRBV5-1 to TRBJ2-3; 8 bases map to TRBD2. This CDR3 is 15 amino acids long. V gave up 0 bases and J gave up 4 bases; unmatched junction bases: 4. The germline V gene encodes CDR1 SGHRS and CDR2 YFSETQ.

This rearrangement joins TRBV2 to TRBJ2-7; 7 bases are a match to TRBD1. V lost 11 bases and J lost 3; bases outside the gene matches: 4. The CDR3 has 11 amino acids. Germline CDR1 SNHLY, CDR2 FYNNEI. CDR3 in DNA: TGTGCCGGCTACAGGGGCTACGAGCAGTACTTC. Protein: CAGYRGYEQYF.

V gene TRBV2 combines with J gene TRBJ2-3, with D possibly matching TRBD2 (7 bases). Germline values: CDR1 SNHLY, CDR2 FYNNEI. Deletions cut 7 bases from V and 6 bases from J, with 14 bases between. The CDR3 sequence is 13 residues long. The CDR3 protein is CASNWGRGDTQYF. The CDR3, as DNA: TGTGCCAGCAACTGGGGGAGGGGGGATACGCAGTATTTT.

The chain is built from TRBV19 and TRBJ2-3; D gene unclear. The ends were cut back, 3 bases at V and 1 base at J, with 5 bases in the middle. Germline CDR1 is LNHDA and CDR2 is SQIVND (reference sequence). CDR3 length: 13 residues. CDR3 sequence reads: CASSIRGTDTQYF. The CDR3 DNA reads TGTGCCAGTAGTATCCGAGGCACAGATACGCAGTATTTT.

About this clonotype: With a much larger clone just one base away, this may be a read error. The CDR3 nucleotides read TGTGCCAGCAGCCGAGTGGGGGTCGGTGAAGCTTTCTTT. This codes for CASSRVGVGEAFF. The chain links TRBV3-1 to TRBJ1-1, with D perhaps TRBD1 (5 bases). Trimming shortened V by 4 bases and J by 7 bases, and 13 bases separated the two germline ends. This CDR3 has 13 amino acids. Germline V gene data show CDR1 as LGHDT and CDR2 as YNNKEL (reference sequence).

This clonotype occurred many times. The chain has TRBV11-2 and TRBJ1-4; a possible D gene is TRBD1 (6 bases). This CDR3 has 15 amino acids. Trimming left V 1 base short and J 4 bases short, with 10 bases between. Germline CDR1 is SGHAT and CDR2 is FQNNGV. CDR3 sequence (DNA): TGTGCCAGCAGCTTAGGGGACACGAATAATGAAAAACTGTTTTTT. Translation: CASSLGDTNNEKLFF.

This clonotype has ten or more counts. The V call is TRBV20-1, the J call TRBJ2-1, with TRBD2 identical over 12 bases. The CDR3 length is 13 residues. Germline assignment: CDR1 DFQATT and CDR2 SNEGSKA (reference sequence). J gave up 8 bases and V 6 bases, and 5 bases lay outside the gene matches. In nucleotides, the CDR3 is TGCAGTGCACGACTAGCGGGAGTGTATGAGCAGTTCTTC. Amino acids: CSARLAGVYEQFF.